This T cell receptor beta chain was observed in a study of blood T cell repertoires in COVID-19. This CDR3 spans 15 amino acids. The ends lost 6 bases at V and 9 bases at J; junction bases unmatched: 8. The V gene's germline CDR1 is SEHNR and CDR2 FQNEAQ (reference sequence). The repertoire was sequenced with immunoSEQ multiplex PCR; TCRdb's copy has only in-frame clones and lacks some. The data contain about 170,000 clones, more than 85% of them singletons. The TCR comes from a man aged 45-65 years with acute or convalescent COVID-19. This chain uses TRBV7-9 with TRBJ2-1; TRBD2 aligns across 13 bases. The sample comprised peripheral blood. DNA of the CDR3: TGTGCCAGCAGTTCGGGACTAGCGGGATTAGGTGAGCAGTTCTTC. Protein sequence: CASSSGLAGLGEQFF.